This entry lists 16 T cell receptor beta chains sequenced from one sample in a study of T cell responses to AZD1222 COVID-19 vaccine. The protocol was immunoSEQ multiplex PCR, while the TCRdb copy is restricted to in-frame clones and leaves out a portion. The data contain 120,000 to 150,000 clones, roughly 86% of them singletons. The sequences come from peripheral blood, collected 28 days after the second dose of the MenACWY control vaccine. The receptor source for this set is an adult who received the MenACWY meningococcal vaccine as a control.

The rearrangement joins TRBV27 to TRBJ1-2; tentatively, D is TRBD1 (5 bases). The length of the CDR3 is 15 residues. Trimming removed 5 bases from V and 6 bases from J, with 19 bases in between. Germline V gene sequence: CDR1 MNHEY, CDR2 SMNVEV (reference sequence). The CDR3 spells CASSPLVWGGNGYTF. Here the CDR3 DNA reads TGTGCCAGCAGTCCCCTCGTTTGGGGGGGGAATGGCTACACCTTC.

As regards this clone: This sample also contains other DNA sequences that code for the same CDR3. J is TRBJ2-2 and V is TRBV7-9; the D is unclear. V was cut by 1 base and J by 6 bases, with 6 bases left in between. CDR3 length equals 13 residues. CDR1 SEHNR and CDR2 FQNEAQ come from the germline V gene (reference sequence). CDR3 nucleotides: TGTGCCAGCAGCTTAGGGTTGGCCGGGGAGCTGTTTTTT. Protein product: CASSLGLAGELFF. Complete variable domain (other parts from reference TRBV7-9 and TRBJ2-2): DTGVSQNPRHKITKRGQNVTFRCDPISEHNRLYWYRQTLGQGPEFLTYFQNEAQLEKSRLLSDRFSAERPKGSFSTLEIQRTEQGDSAMYLCASSLGLAGELFFGEGSRLTVL.

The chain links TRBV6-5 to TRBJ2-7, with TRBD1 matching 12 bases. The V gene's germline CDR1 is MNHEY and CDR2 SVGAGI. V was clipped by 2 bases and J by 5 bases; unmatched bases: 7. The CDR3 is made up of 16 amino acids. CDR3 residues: CASSYGGQGARNEQYF. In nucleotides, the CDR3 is TGTGCCAGCAGTTACGGGGGACAGGGGGCGAGAAACGAGCAGTACTTC.

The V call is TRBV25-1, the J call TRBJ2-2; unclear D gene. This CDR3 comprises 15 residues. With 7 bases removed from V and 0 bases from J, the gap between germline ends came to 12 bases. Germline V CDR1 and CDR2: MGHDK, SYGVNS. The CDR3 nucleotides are TGTGCCAGCACGTTCGGGCAGGCGAACACCGGGGAGCTGTTTTTT. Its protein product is CASTFGQANTGELFF.

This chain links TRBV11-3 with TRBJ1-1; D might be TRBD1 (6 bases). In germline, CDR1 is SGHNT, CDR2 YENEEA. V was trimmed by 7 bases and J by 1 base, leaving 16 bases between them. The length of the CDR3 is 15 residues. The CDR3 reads CASTSRGTGNTEAFF. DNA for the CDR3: TGTGCCAGCACCTCGAGGGGGACGGGGAACACTGAAGCTTTCTTT.

The CDR3 region is CASGVVAEAFF. The CDR3, as DNA: TGTGCCAGCGGGGTGGTCGCTGAAGCTTTCTTT. This rearrangement joins TRBV6-5 to TRBJ1-1, with D hard to call. CDR3 length equals 11 residues. From germline, CDR1 is MNHEY and CDR2 SVGAGI. Trimming pared 8 bases from V and 6 bases from J, leaving 10 bases between.

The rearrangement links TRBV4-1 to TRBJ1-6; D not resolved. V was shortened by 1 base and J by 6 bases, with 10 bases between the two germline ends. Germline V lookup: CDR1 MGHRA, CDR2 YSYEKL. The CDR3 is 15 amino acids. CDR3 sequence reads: CASSQVDHFNSPLHF. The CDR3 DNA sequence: TGCGCCAGCAGCCAAGTAGACCATTTTAATTCACCCCTCCACTTT.

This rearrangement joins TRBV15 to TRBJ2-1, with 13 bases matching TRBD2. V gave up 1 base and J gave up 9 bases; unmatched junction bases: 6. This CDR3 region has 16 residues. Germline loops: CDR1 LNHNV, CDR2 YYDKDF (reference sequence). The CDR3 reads CATSRVTSGGNGEQFF. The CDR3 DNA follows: TGTGCCACCAGCAGAGTGACTAGCGGGGGGAACGGTGAGCAGTTCTTC.

The CDR3 bases are TGTGCCAGCAGTTACTCGATGTCTCGCAGGGGGCATCAGAATGAGCAGTTCTTC. Protein sequence: CASSYSMSRRGHQNEQFF. This sequence joins TRBV6-2 or TRBV6-3 and TRBJ2-1; TRBD1 agrees at 8 bases. The germline V gene has CDR1 MNHEY and CDR2 SVGEGT. Trimming at V came to 0 bases and at J to 7 bases, leaving 14 bases not matched to a gene. The CDR3 extends over 18 amino acids.

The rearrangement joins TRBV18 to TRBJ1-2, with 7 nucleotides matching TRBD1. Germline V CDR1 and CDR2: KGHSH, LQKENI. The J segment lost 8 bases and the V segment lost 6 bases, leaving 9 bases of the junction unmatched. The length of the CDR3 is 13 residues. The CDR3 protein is CASSPRQGEGYTF. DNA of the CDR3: TGTGCCAGCTCTCCCAGACAGGGTGAGGGCTACACCTTC. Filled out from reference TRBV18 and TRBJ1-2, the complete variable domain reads NAGVMQNPRHLVRRRGQEARLRCSPMKGHSHVYWYRQLPEEGLKFMVYLQKENIIDESGMPKERFSAEFPKEGPSILRIQQVVRGDSAAYFCASSPRQGEGYTFGSGTRLTVV.

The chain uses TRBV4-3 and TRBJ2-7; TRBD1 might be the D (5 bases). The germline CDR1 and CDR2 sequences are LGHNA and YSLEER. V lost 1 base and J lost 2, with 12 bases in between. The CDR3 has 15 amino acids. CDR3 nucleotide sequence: TGCGCCAGCAGCCAAGCTTGGGGCACTACCTACGAGCAGTACTTC. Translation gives CASSQAWGTTYEQYF.

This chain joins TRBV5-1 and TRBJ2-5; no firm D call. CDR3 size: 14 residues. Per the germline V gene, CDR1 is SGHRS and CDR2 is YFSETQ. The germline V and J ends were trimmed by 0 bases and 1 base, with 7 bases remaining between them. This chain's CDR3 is CASSLGPTQETQYF. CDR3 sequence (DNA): TGCGCCAGCAGCTTGGGGCCTACCCAAGAGACCCAGTACTTC.

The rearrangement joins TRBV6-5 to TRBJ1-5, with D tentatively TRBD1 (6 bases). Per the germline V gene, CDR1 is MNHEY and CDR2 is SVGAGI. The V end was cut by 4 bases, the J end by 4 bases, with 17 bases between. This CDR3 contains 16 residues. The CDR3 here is CASSLFGQGKNQPQHF. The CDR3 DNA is TGTGCCAGCAGTTTATTCGGGCAGGGGAAGAATCAGCCCCAGCATTTT.

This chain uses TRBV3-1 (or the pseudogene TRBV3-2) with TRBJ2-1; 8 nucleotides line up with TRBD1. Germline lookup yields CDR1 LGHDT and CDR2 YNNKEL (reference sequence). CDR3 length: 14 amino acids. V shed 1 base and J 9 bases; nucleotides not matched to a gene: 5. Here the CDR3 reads CASSQAQGAIEQFF. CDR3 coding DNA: TGTGCCAGCAGCCAAGCCCAGGGGGCGATTGAGCAGTTCTTC.

The CDR3 DNA is TGTGCCAGCAGCGTACGTGGCAGGGCGGACTATGGCTACACCTTC. It specifies CASSVRGRADYGYTF. The rearrangement uses TRBV9 and TRBJ1-2, with D maybe TRBD1 (5 bases). The CDR3 consists of 15 residues. Germline V gene data show CDR1 as SGDLS and CDR2 as YYNGEE. Trimming stripped 1 base from V and 3 bases from J, with 13 bases between.

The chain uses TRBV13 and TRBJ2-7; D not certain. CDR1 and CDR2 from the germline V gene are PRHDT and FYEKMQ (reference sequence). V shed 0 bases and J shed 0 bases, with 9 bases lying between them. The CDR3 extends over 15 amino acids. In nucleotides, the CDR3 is TGTGCCAGCAGCTTAGGTCCACAGAGCTCCTACGAGCAGTACTTC. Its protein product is CASSLGPQSSYEQYF.